The rows below give T cell receptor beta chains drawn from one sample of a study of graft-versus-host responses after intestinal transplantation. Profiling relied on immunoSEQ multiplex PCR, and the TCRdb table lists in-frame clones only, not all of them. The table lists some 96,000 clones, 75% to 95% of them singletons. The sequencing used PBMCs, collected about 460 days after intestinal transplant. The source is a human patient who received an intestinal transplant, so some T cells may come from the graft donor. Both conserved end residues are trimmed from each CDR3. Part of the rows lack a size; the others show once, few, many or a class for expanded clones.

V	length	size	J	CDR3
TRBV7-8	12	NA	TRBJ1-5	ASSLGGGYQPQH
TRBV2	14	NA	TRBJ2-3	ASSSPDREVTDTQY
TRBV7-2	13	NA	TRBJ1-5	ASSPLRGDNQPQH
TRBV5-4	13	NA	TRBJ1-2	ASSVTGVRIYGYT
TRBV11-2	12	once	TRBJ1-2	ASSQDRGGYGYT
TRBV6-5	13	NA	TRBJ1-1	ASTLRGTGNTEAF
TRBV10-3	13	NA	TRBJ2-5	AISGDKWGGETQY
TRBV4-1	16	NA	TRBJ2-7	ASSQDPLLAGGLYEQY
TRBV10-1	12	NA	TRBJ2-1	ASSGSQGGDEQF
TRBV5-1	12	few	TRBJ2-1	ASSTGTGDNEQF
TRBV7-9	13	NA	TRBJ1-1	ASSVYQGVNTEAF
TRBV25-1	12	NA	TRBJ1-2	ASATGALRDGYT
TRBV5-6	12	NA	TRBJ2-2	ASSNPPNTGELF
TRBV10-2	11	NA	TRBJ1-1	ATHVRANTEAF
TRBV5-1	18	NA	TRBJ1-1	ASSLVWTAGRLGLTTEAF
TRBV13	13	NA	TRBJ2-7	ASSLGGRAAYEQY
TRBV6-5	11	once	TRBJ2-7	ASSYSTGYEQY
TRBV7-8	13	NA	TRBJ1-5	ASSLGTGGNQPQH
TRBV5-4	11	NA	TRBJ1-1	ASSLPGNTEAF
TRBV29-1	10	NA	TRBJ2-1	SATERADEQF
TRBV6-5	11	NA	TRBJ1-1	ASSVDYSPEAF
TRBV11-1	13	NA	TRBJ2-3	ASSFSGLSTDTQY
TRBV4-1	12	NA	TRBJ2-3	ASSHGTFTDTQY
TRBV27	15	NA	TRBJ2-1	ASSSDRAPSSYNEQF
TRBV11-2	15	NA	TRBJ1-3	ASSPPGILLSGNTIY
TRBV2	13	NA	TRBJ2-3	ASSEAGGPTDTQY